The 13 T cell receptor beta chains given below trace back to one sample, sequenced in a study of identical twins. TCRdb redid the calling of the 5' RACE reads with MiXCR, one entry per CDR3 protein. The sample shows around 680,000 distinct CDR3 sequences, 8% to 9% of them seen only once. These data also formed part of another study, on yellow fever vaccine responses in identical twins.

Source material: PBMCs. The receptors were sampled from a woman between 18 and 30 years old in good health.

The table lists this clonotype with a few counts. The V call is TRBV25-1, the J call TRBJ2-1; 11 bases align to TRBD1. The J segment lost 7 bases and the V segment lost 8 bases, leaving 7 bases of the junction unmatched. In germline, CDR1 is MGHDK, CDR2 SYGVNS. The CDR3 is 14 amino acids. The CDR3 sequence: CASLPGQGANEQFF. CDR3 nucleotides: TGTGCCAGCCTCCCAGGACAGGGGGCAAATGAGCAGTTCTTC.

The gene calls are TRBV4-2 and TRBJ2-1; D is perhaps TRBD2 (6 bases). The V gene lost 0 bases and the J gene lost 2 bases, with 11 bases spanning the gap. The CDR3 contains 16 residues. Per germline, CDR1 LGHNA and CDR2 YNFKEQ. This CDR3 reads CASSQDGGGPYNEQFF. In nucleotides, the CDR3 is TGTGCCAGCAGCCAAGATGGGGGAGGCCCCTACAATGAGCAGTTCTTC.

The chain uses TRBV20-1 and TRBJ1-1; weak D call: TRBD1 (5 bases). Germline CDR1 is DFQATT and CDR2 is SNEGSKA (reference sequence). V was clipped by 0 bases and J by 1 base, with 9 bases between them. The CDR3 is 14 residues long. The CDR3 sequence is CSARDQGGNTEAFF. For the CDR3, the DNA is TGCAGTGCTAGAGATCAGGGTGGGAACACTGAAGCTTTCTTT.

The chain combines TRBV9 with TRBJ2-1; the D gene could be TRBD1 or TRBD2 (8 bases each). With 1 base removed from V and 8 bases from J, the gap between germline ends came to 16 bases. Germline lookup yields CDR1 SGDLS and CDR2 YYNGEE. The CDR3 totals 15 residues. The CDR3 protein is CASSVQGAGGYEQFF. The CDR3 DNA follows: TGTGCCAGCAGCGTACAGGGGGCGGGGGGTTATGAGCAGTTCTTC.

This clonotype was counted only a few times. The rearrangement links TRBV12-3 or TRBV12-4 to TRBJ2-5, with TRBD1 matching 7 bases. The CDR3 has 14 amino acids. The J segment lost 3 bases and the V segment lost 6 bases, leaving 7 bases of the junction unmatched. In DNA, the CDR3 is TGTGCCAGCAGCACCGGGACAGACAAAGAGACCCAGTACTTC. It yields the protein CASSTGTDKETQYF.

This clonotype has at least ten counts. An end of the junction does not agree with germline; a read error may underlie this. The chain recombines TRBV11-2 with TRBJ2-3; possibly TRBD1 or TRBD2 for D (5 bases each). Germline V gene lookup returns CDR1 SGHAT and CDR2 FQNNGV. The CDR3 length is 14 residues. The CDR3 sequence is CASSRGGSTDTQYF. As DNA, the CDR3 is TGCGCCAGCAGCCGGGGCGGATCCACAGATACGCAGTATTTT.

This clonotype was recorded at least ten times. The chain is built from TRBV24-1 and TRBJ2-1, with TRBD2 matching over 11 bases. Trimming at V came to 2 bases and at J to 2 bases, leaving 7 bases not matched to a gene. The CDR3 runs 18 residues. Per the germline V gene, CDR1 is KGHDR and CDR2 is SFDVKD. CDR3 nucleotide sequence: TGTGCCACCAGTGATTCCGGACTAGCGGGCTCGACCTACAATGAGCAGTTCTTC. Translating it yields CATSDSGLAGSTYNEQFF.

The rearrangement links TRBV7-9 to TRBJ2-1; D remains unclear. In germline, CDR1 is SEHNR, CDR2 FQNEAQ (reference sequence). This CDR3 is 12 amino acids long. V shed 0 bases and J shed 11 bases, with 8 bases lying between them. CDR3 nucleotide sequence: TGTGCCAGCAGCTTAGCGCCCGGCAAGCAGTTCTTC. Amino acids: CASSLAPGKQFF.

The rearrangement joins TRBV4-1 to TRBJ1-1; 7 nucleotides align to TRBD1. The J segment lost 3 bases and the V segment lost 3 bases, leaving 4 bases of the junction unmatched. This CDR3 has 14 residues. From germline, CDR1 is MGHRA and CDR2 YSYEKL. CDR3 sequence: CASSQTTGDTEAFF. CDR3 coding DNA: TGCGCCAGCAGCCAGACCACAGGGGACACTGAAGCTTTCTTT.

This chain's CDR3 is CASSLRNGITGELFF. The CDR3 nucleotides read TGTGCCAGCAGCCTTCGCAATGGGATCACCGGGGAGCTGTTTTTT. The chain couples TRBV11-2 to TRBJ2-2; D not certain. V shed 5 bases and J shed 4 bases, with 14 bases lying between them. Germline CDR1 SGHAT, CDR2 FQNNGV. The CDR3 is 15 amino acids.

J is TRBJ2-4 and V is TRBV7-8, with 8 bases that match TRBD1. This CDR3 is 18 amino acids long. The germline gives CDR1 SGHVS, CDR2 FQNEAQ. V dropped 2 bases and J dropped 7; count of bases not matched to a gene: 16. The CDR3 sequence: CASSLKTGAVMGDNIQYF. CDR3 nucleotide sequence: TGTGCCAGCAGCTTAAAGACAGGGGCAGTGATGGGGGATAACATTCAGTACTTC. The complete variable domain, with remaining parts taken from reference TRBV7-8 and TRBJ2-4, reads GAGVSQSPRYKVAKRGQDVALRCDPISGHVSLFWYQQALGQGPEFLTYFQNEAQLDKSGLPSDRFFAERPEGSVSTLKIQRTQQEDSAVYLCASSLKTGAVMGDNIQYFGAGTRLSVL.

This sequence joins TRBV6-5 and TRBJ2-2; 10 nucleotides line up with TRBD2. The junction had 5 bases not matched to a gene; V was cut back by 3 bases and J by 4 bases. Germline V gene lookup returns CDR1 MNHEY and CDR2 SVGAGI. The CDR3 loop spans 16 amino acids. The CDR3 DNA reads as TGTGCCAGCAGTTATAGTACTAGCGGGATCACCGGGGAGCTGTTTTTT. As protein: CASSYSTSGITGELFF.

This clonotype was recorded at least ten times. The chain joins TRBV6-5 to TRBJ2-5; no clear D. The CDR3 is 14 amino acids. Germline CDR1 is MNHEY and CDR2 is SVGAGI. V shed 0 bases and J shed 1 base, with 6 bases lying between them. Here the CDR3 DNA reads TGTGCCAGCAGTTACTCGCGCGTCCAAGAGACCCAGTACTTC. It encodes CASSYSRVQETQYF.